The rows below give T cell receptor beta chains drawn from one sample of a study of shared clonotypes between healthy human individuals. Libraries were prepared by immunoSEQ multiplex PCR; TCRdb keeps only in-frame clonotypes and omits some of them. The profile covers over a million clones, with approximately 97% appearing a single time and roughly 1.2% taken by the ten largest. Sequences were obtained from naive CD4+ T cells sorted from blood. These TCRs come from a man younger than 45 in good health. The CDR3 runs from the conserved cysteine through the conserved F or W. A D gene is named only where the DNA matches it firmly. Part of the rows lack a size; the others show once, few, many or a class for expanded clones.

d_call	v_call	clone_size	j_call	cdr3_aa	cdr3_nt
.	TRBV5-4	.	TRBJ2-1	CASSLGTHPIGEQFF	TGTGCCAGCAGCTTGGGGACCCACCCAATTGGTGAGCAGTTCTTC
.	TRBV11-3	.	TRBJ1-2	CASSLSARYGYTF	TGTGCCAGCAGCTTATCAGCCCGGTATGGCTACACCTTC
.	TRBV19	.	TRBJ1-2	CASSPGTYYGYTF	TGTGCCAGTAGTCCCGGGACATACTATGGCTACACCTTC
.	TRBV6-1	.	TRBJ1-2	CASTPPTFYGYTF	TGTGCCAGCACCCCCCCCACCTTTTATGGCTACACCTTC
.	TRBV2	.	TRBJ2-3	CASSRGVAGTDTQYF	TGTGCCAGCAGTAGGGGGGTAGCGGGCACAGATACGCAGTATTTT
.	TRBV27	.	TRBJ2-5	CASSLLSSRGRETQYF	TGTGCCAGCAGTTTATTAAGCTCCAGGGGTCGGGAGACCCAGTACTTC
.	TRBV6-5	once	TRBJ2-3	CASRRGQGSDTQYF	TGTGCCAGCAGGAGGGGCCAAGGGTCGGATACGCAGTATTTT
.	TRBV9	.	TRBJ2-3	CASSVVGKQGTDTQYF	TGTGCCAGCAGCGTAGTAGGGAAACAAGGCACAGATACGCAGTATTTT
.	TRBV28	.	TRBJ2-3	CASSLPGSTGDTQYF	TGTGCCAGCAGTTTGCCAGGCTCAACGGGGGATACGCAGTATTTT
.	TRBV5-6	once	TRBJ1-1	CASSLTGPNTEAFF	TGTGCCAGCAGTCTAACAGGGCCGAACACTGAAGCTTTCTTT
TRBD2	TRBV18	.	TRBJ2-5	CASSPVAGGETQYF	TGTGCCAGCTCCCCAGTCGCGGGAGGGGAGACCCAGTACTTC
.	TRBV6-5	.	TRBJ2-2	CASSYAGDTGELFF	TGTGCCAGCAGTTACGCAGGGGACACCGGGGAGCTGTTTTTT
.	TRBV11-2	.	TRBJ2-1	CASSPLRQTKSEAKQFF	TGTGCCAGCAGCCCCCTCAGACAGACGAAAAGCGAGGCAAAGCAGTTCTTC
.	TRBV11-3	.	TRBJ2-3	CASSFTVADTQYF	TGTGCCAGCAGCTTTACAGTTGCAGATACGCAGTATTTT
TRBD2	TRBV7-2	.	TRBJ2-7	CASSSLTSGYEQYF	TGTGCCAGCAGCTCCCTGACTAGCGGGTACGAGCAGTACTTC
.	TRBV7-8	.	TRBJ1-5	CASSGEGSSGNQPQHF	TGTGCCAGCAGCGGAGAGGGGAGTAGTGGCAATCAGCCCCAGCATTTT
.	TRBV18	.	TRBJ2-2	CASSPLGPPNTGELFF	TGTGCCAGCTCACCCCTAGGGCCTCCGAACACCGGGGAGCTGTTTTTT
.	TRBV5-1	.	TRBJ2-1	CASSSEQGGSEQFF	TGCGCCAGCAGCTCAGAACAGGGAGGTAGTGAGCAGTTCTTC
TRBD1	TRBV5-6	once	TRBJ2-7	CASSLAGTGIYEQYF	TGTGCCAGCAGCTTGGCCGGGACAGGGATCTACGAGCAGTACTTC
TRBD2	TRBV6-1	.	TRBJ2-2	CASSARTSGNTGELFF	TGTGCCAGCAGTGCCCGGACTAGCGGGAACACCGGGGAGCTGTTTTTT
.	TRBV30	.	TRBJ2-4	CAFDQGEKNIQYF	TGTGCCTTCGACCAGGGAGAAAAAAACATTCAGTACTTC
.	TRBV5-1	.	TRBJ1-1	CASSLIQEGEAFF	TGCGCCAGCAGCTTGATACAGGAGGGTGAAGCTTTCTTT
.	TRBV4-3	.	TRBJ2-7	CASSQEQFYEQYF	TGCGCCAGCAGCCAAGAGCAATTCTACGAGCAGTACTTC
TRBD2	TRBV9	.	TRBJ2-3	CASSGKSGSWDTQYF	TGTGCCAGCAGCGGTAAAAGCGGGAGTTGGGATACGCAGTATTTT
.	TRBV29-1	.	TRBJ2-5	CSVLTSWQTQYF	TGCAGCGTTCTCACTAGTTGGCAGACCCAGTACTTC
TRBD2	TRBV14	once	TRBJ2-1	CASSQGTSDEQFF	TGTGCCAGCAGCCAAGGGACTAGCGATGAGCAGTTCTTC
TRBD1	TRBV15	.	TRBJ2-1	CATSREPRDRILF	TGTGCCACCAGCAGGGAACCCCGGGACAGGATACTCTTC
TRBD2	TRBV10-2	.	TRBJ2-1	CATRTSGNPNEQFF	TGCGCCACTAGGACTAGCGGGAACCCCAATGAGCAGTTCTTC
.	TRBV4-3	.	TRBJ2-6	CASSQGRASGANVLTF	TGCGCCAGCAGCCAAGGACGAGCCTCTGGGGCCAACGTCCTGACTTTC
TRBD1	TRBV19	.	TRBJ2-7	CASRPGTASYEQYF	TGTGCCAGTAGGCCCGGGACAGCCTCCTACGAGCAGTACTTC
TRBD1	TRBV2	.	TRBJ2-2	CASSSQGAGELFF	TGTGCCAGCAGCAGCCAGGGGGCCGGGGAGCTGTTTTTT
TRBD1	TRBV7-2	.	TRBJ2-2	CASRRTQGSGELFF	TGTGCCAGCAGGCGGACACAGGGGTCCGGGGAGCTGTTTTTT
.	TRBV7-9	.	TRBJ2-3	CASRGLTSGAQYF	TGTGCCAGCAGGGGACTCACCTCAGGGGCGCAGTATTTT
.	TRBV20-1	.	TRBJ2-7	CSARIVSEQYF	TGCAGTGCTAGAATAGTCTCCGAGCAGTACTTC
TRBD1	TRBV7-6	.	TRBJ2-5	CASSEGGQAQETQYF	TGTGCCAGCAGCGAAGGGGGACAGGCCCAAGAGACCCAGTACTTC
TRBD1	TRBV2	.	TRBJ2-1	CASKGAAYNEQFF	TGTGCCAGCAAGGGGGCCGCCTACAATGAGCAGTTCTTC
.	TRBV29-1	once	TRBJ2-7	CSVRKRVGDEQYF	TGCAGCGTTAGAAAGAGAGTCGGGGACGAGCAGTACTTC
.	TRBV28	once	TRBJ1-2	CASSEGMIYGYTF	TGTGCCAGCAGCGAGGGGATGATCTATGGCTACACCTTC
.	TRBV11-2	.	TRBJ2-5	CASSLHPPFRTKQETQYF	TGTGCCAGCAGCTTACATCCACCTTTCCGGACAAAACAAGAGACCCAGTACTTC
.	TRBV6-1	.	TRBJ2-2	CASSEEWIRSASGELFF	TGTGCCAGCAGTGAAGAATGGATACGCTCCGCGTCCGGGGAGCTGTTTTTT
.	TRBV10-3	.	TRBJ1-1	CAIRTPTNTEAFF	TGTGCCATCAGGACACCTACCAACACTGAAGCTTTCTTT
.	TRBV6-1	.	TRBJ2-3	CASSATPSTQYF	TGTGCCAGCAGTGCAACGCCCTCCACGCAGTATTTT
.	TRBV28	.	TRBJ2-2	CASSLVGVSSNTGELFF	TGTGCCAGCAGTTTAGTCGGGGTGTCCTCGAACACCGGGGAGCTGTTTTTT
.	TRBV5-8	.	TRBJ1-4	CASSFFRNHITNEKLFF	TGTGCCAGCAGTTTCTTCCGGAATCACATAACTAATGAAAAACTGTTTTTT
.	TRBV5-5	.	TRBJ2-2	CASSFWGGLNTGELFF	TGTGCCAGCAGCTTCTGGGGGGGCCTCAACACCGGGGAGCTGTTTTTT
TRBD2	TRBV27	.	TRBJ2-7	CASSLDAVGSGRMYEQYF	TGTGCCAGCAGTTTAGACGCCGTTGGTAGCGGGAGAATGTACGAGCAGTACTTC
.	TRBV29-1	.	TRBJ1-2	CSVDSGRSYGYTF	TGCAGCGTTGACAGTGGCAGGAGCTATGGCTACACCTTC
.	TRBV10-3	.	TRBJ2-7	CASQGRPYEQYF	TGTGCCAGTCAAGGGAGGCCCTACGAGCAGTACTTC
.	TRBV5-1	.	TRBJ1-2	CASSPGQGALYGYTF	TGCGCCAGCAGCCCCGGGCAGGGAGCTCTCTATGGCTACACCTTC
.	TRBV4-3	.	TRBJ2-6	CASSQEPGMSGTGANVLTF	TGCGCCAGCAGCCAAGAACCGGGGATGAGCGGCACTGGGGCCAACGTCCTGACTTTC
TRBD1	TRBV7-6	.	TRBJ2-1	CASSFFPGTGLYNEQFF	TGTGCCAGCAGCTTTTTTCCCGGGACAGGGCTCTACAATGAGCAGTTCTTC